The 10 T cell receptor beta chains reported below all come from one sample, sequenced in a study of Ad26.COV2.S vaccination and SARS-CoV-2 variants. Method: immunoSEQ multiplex PCR; TCRdb's copy keeps in-frame clones and lacks some. This sample has around 270,000 clones, with around nine tenths found just once. As for treatment: about 20 received Ad26.COV2.S at low or high dose, single or two shots; about 5 received placebo; per-sample allocation not given. Samples came from day 63 after the first vaccine or placebo injection. This sample comprised peripheral blood, obtained in a trial of Ad26.COV2.S vaccine versus placebo. These receptors were collected from a person aged 18-65 years who received the Ad26.COV2.S COVID-19 vaccine or a placebo.

The chain recombines TRBV7-2 with TRBJ1-2; no clear D. This CDR3 is built from 15 residues. V gave up 4 bases and J gave up 5 bases, with 17 bases separating them. Germline CDR1 is SGHTA and CDR2 is FQGNSA. CDR3 amino acids: CASSYGVPSRYGYTF. CDR3 nucleotide sequence: TGTGCCAGCAGCTACGGGGTCCCGTCGAGGTATGGCTACACCTTC.

This sequence joins TRBV18 and TRBJ1-3, with D tentatively TRBD1 (6 bases). CDR1 KGHSH and CDR2 LQKENI come from the germline V gene. The CDR3 length is 13 residues. V dropped 6 bases and J dropped 3 bases, with 9 bases sitting between them. CDR3 residues: CASSDRHGNTIYF. The CDR3 DNA reads TGTGCCAGCTCGGACAGACATGGAAACACCATATATTTT.

V is TRBV3-1 (or the pseudogene TRBV3-2) and J is TRBJ1-2; D not certain. CDR3 length equals 16 residues. Germline V gives CDR1 LGHDT, CDR2 YNNKEL (reference sequence). Between the trimmed V and J ends, which lost 0 bases and 0 bases, there was a span of 11 bases. CDR3 sequence: CASSQDYAWANYGYTF. The CDR3 DNA follows: TGTGCCAGCAGCCAAGACTATGCGTGGGCTAACTATGGCTACACCTTC.

The rearrangement links TRBV5-4 to TRBJ2-7; 7 positions agree with TRBD1. With 4 bases clipped from V and 0 bases from J, the junction kept 7 bases outside the gene matches. The CDR3 totals 15 residues. Germline CDR1 SGHNT, CDR2 YYREEE (reference sequence). The CDR3 loop is CASSPDRTRSYEQYV. The CDR3 region has the DNA TGTGCCAGCAGCCCGGACAGGACCCGCTCCTACGAGCAGTACGTC.

The rearrangement joins TRBV4-1 to TRBJ1-2, with 7 positions matching TRBD1. Germline loops: CDR1 MGHRA, CDR2 YSYEKL. The junction had 4 bases not matched to a gene; V was cut back by 4 bases and J by 5 bases. The CDR3 is 13 residues long. The CDR3 sequence is CASSPGTVYGYTF. CDR3 nucleotide sequence: TGCGCCAGCAGCCCAGGGACAGTATATGGCTACACCTTC.

Regarding this clone: Sequence at one end of the junction differs from germline and may be a read error. The chain joins TRBV5-1 to TRBJ2-5; D is possibly TRBD1 (6 bases). CDR1 SGHRS and CDR2 YFSETQ come from the germline V gene. CDR3 size: 15 residues. CDR3 nucleotide sequence: TGCGCCAGCAGTTTGGGGAAGGGACACGAAGAGACCCAGTACTTC. Amino acids: CASSLGKGHEETQYF.

The gene calls are TRBV7-3 and TRBJ2-1, with 7 positions matching TRBD2. This CDR3 region has 15 residues. The J segment lost 11 bases and the V segment lost 3 bases, leaving 13 bases of the junction unmatched. Germline V gives CDR1 SGHTA, CDR2 FQGTGA. The CDR3 is CASSFSGAGGSQQFF. Here the CDR3 DNA reads TGTGCCAGCAGCTTTAGCGGAGCGGGCGGGAGTCAGCAGTTCTTC.

Only a few counts were recorded for this clone. V gene TRBV5-4 combines with J gene TRBJ2-3; D remains ambiguous. Trimming shortened V by 1 base and J by 3 bases, and 6 bases separated the two germline ends. Germline V gene lookup returns CDR1 SGHNT and CDR2 YYREEE (reference sequence). The CDR3 is made up of 13 amino acids. The CDR3 sequence is CASSLPETDTQYF. The CDR3 DNA reads as TGTGCCAGCAGCTTGCCCGAAACAGATACGCAGTATTTT.

With regard to this clone: At the DNA level, this CDR3 is encoded by other sequences in the same sample as well. The V call is TRBV5-1, the J call TRBJ1-1; possibly TRBD1 for D (5 bases). The ends were cut back, 2 bases at V and 1 base at J, with 6 bases in the middle. Germline CDR1 and CDR2: SGHRS and YFSETQ. This CDR3 is 13 amino acids long. The CDR3 DNA reads as TGCGCCAGCAGCTTTCAGGGGAACACTGAAGCTTTCTTT. As protein: CASSFQGNTEAFF.

The chain recombines TRBV11-3 with TRBJ2-1; D perhaps matches TRBD1 (6 bases). V lost 3 bases and J lost 8, with 11 bases in between. Germline V gene sequence: CDR1 SGHNT, CDR2 YENEEA. This CDR3 is built from 13 residues. CDR3 protein: CASSLNRVHEQFF. The DNA for the CDR3 is TGTGCCAGCAGCTTGAACAGGGTCCATGAGCAGTTCTTC.